Following are 9 T cell receptor beta chains from one sample sequenced in a study of T cell responses to AZD1222 COVID-19 vaccine. Clones were sequenced by immunoSEQ multiplex PCR, and TCRdb holds only the in-frame ones, with some missing. There are 100,000 or so clones in the sample; 88% occur only once, and less than 3.5% lies in the top ten. Sequenced material: peripheral blood, taken on day 0 of AZD1222 vaccination. These TCRs come from an adult in good health.

The CDR3 reads CASSETPEGYGYTF. The CDR3 DNA reads TGTGCCAGCAGTGAAACACCTGAAGGCTATGGCTACACCTTC. V is TRBV6-1 and J is TRBJ1-2, with D unclear. The CDR3 has 14 residues. Trimming pared 2 bases from V and 4 bases from J, leaving 11 bases between. From germline, CDR1 is MNHNS and CDR2 SASEGT.

The rearrangement joins TRBV28 to TRBJ1-5; possible D gene TRBD1, 5 bases. CDR3 length equals 15 residues. Germline assignment: CDR1 MDHEN and CDR2 SYDVKM. Trimming stripped 5 bases from V and 1 base from J, with 12 bases between. The CDR3 region is CASSARDASNQPQHF. DNA of the CDR3: TGTGCCAGCAGTGCTAGGGACGCCAGCAATCAGCCCCAGCATTTT.

The chain has TRBV7-6 and TRBJ2-7, with 11 bases lining up with TRBD2. The V gene's germline CDR1 is SGHVS and CDR2 FNYEAQ. CDR3 length equals 18 residues. Trimming removed 1 base from V and 0 bases from J; junction bases left unmatched: 8. In DNA form, the CDR3 reads TGTGCCAGCAGCTTAGGAACTAGCGGGAGCTACCTCTCCTACGAGCAGTACTTC. Protein sequence: CASSLGTSGSYLSYEQYF.

This chain uses TRBV28 with TRBJ1-4; D is undetermined. Germline V gene sequence: CDR1 MDHEN, CDR2 SYDVKM. CDR3 length: 14 amino acids. V was clipped by 3 bases and J by 5 bases, with 10 bases between them. This chain's CDR3 is CASSFLGKNEKLFF. As DNA, the CDR3 is TGTGCCAGCAGTTTTCTGGGAAAAAATGAAAAACTGTTTTTT.

This chain connects TRBV6-1 to TRBJ2-3, with D perhaps TRBD1 (6 bases). V lost 3 bases to trimming and J lost 0 bases, with 10 bases between them. Per germline, CDR1 MNHNS and CDR2 SASEGT. The CDR3 is made up of 15 amino acids. Here the CDR3 DNA reads TGTGCCAGCAGTGATTACCAGGGGAGCACAGATACGCAGTATTTT. Protein sequence: CASSDYQGSTDTQYF.

This clone was observed a single time. The rearrangement uses TRBV7-9 and TRBJ1-1, with D hard to call. CDR1 is SEHNR and CDR2 is FQNEAQ in the germline V gene (reference sequence). The CDR3 runs 13 residues. V dropped 2 bases and J dropped 0 bases, with 4 bases sitting between them. CDR3 bases: TGTGCCAGCAGCTTAAGGTTGAACACTGAAGCTTTCTTT. This encodes CASSLRLNTEAFF.

The chain combines TRBV28 with TRBJ2-2; 7 bases agree with TRBD1. CDR1 and CDR2 from the germline V gene are MDHEN and SYDVKM. J gave up 0 bases and V 6 bases, and 16 bases lay outside the gene matches. The length of the CDR3 is 19 residues. The CDR3 DNA reads as TGTGCCAGCAGCAAATACGCTCCGGGCCAGGGGGCGAACACCGGGGAGCTGTTTTTT. This translates into CASSKYAPGQGANTGELFF.

CDR3 in DNA: TGCAGTGCTAGTAAAGGGAACACCTACGAGCAGTACTTC. Protein product: CSASKGNTYEQYF. This rearrangement joins TRBV20-1 to TRBJ2-7; D not certain. The CDR3 is 13 residues long. Trimming cost V 3 bases and J 2 bases, with 11 bases left between them. Germline assignment: CDR1 DFQATT and CDR2 SNEGSKA (reference sequence).

The chain is built from TRBV19 and TRBJ1-2, with a tentative D call TRBD1 (6 bases). The CDR3 sequence is 12 residues long. The germline V and J ends were trimmed by 5 bases and 5 bases, with 9 bases remaining between them. Germline V gives CDR1 LNHDA, CDR2 SQIVND (reference sequence). This CDR3 is CASSRGQYGYTF. DNA of the CDR3: TGTGCCAGTAGTCGCGGACAGTATGGCTACACCTTC.